The clone carrying this T cell receptor (beta chain) was seen a handful of times. Its antigen is not known. This sample is part of a study of shared clonotypes between healthy human individuals. It was across several immunoSEQ plates that each subset's genomic DNA was evenly split. Sequencing used immunoSEQ multiplex PCR; TCRdb keeps in-frame clones, though not all of them. The data contain about 1 million clones, 75% of them singletons. CDR1 SGHTA and CDR2 FQGNSA come from the germline V gene. With 1 base removed from V and 1 base from J, the gap between germline ends came to 9 bases. The CDR3 is 15 residues long. Notes on the study in general: When naive CD4 clonotypes were compared across four donors, around 5% were shared. A generally larger estimated richness was seen in naive subsets than in memory subsets.

The sequence was collected from a man between 18 and 29 years old in good health. The rearrangement joins TRBV7-2 to TRBJ2-3; perhaps D is TRBD1 or TRBD2 (5 bases each). Sequencing was done on a sample of memory CD4+ T cells sorted from blood. Subset in this sample: CD45RA-negative fraction. CDR3 protein: CASSLERGGTDTQYF. In DNA form, the CDR3 reads TGTGCCAGCAGCTTAGAAAGGGGAGGCACAGATACGCAGTATTTT.